This T cell receptor (beta chain) was recovered during a study of regulatory T cells in long-lasting Graves disease. Specified time point: newly diagnosed GD, antithyroid drugs for less than 3 months. PBMCs provided the RNA from which the TCR library was made. Guidelines of the American Thyroid Association were used to diagnose Graves' disease. Trimming removed 2 bases from V and 5 bases from J, with 13 bases in between. The germline V gene encodes CDR1 SNHLY and CDR2 FYNNEI. CDR3 length: 15 amino acids. Arm-PCR of CDR3 regions and iRepertoire HTBI primers were the basis on which TCR beta libraries were built. Each CDR3 protein gets one entry after TCRdb re-called the multiplex PCR reads with MiXCR. The profile shows approximately 470,000 distinct CDR3 sequences, about 17% of them singletons. These data were likewise used in another study, on T cells in Graves' hyperthyroidism and ophthalmopathy.

The V call is TRBV2, the J call TRBJ2-1; unclear D gene. The material was peripheral blood mononuclear cells (PBMCs), obtained at new diagnosis, from a patient treated with antithyroid drugs. The clonotype was recovered from a man aged 40-49 years with Graves disease. The DNA of the CDR3 is TGTGCCAGCAGTGAAAGTAGTAATTTAGACAATGAGCAGTTCTTC. Encoded protein: CASSESSNLDNEQFF.